The 19 T cell receptor beta chains below come from one sample, sequenced in a study of shared clonotypes between healthy human individuals. Sequencing used immunoSEQ multiplex PCR; TCRdb keeps in-frame clones, though not all of them. Of over a million clones listed, approximately 96% are singletons. Sequenced material: naive CD4+ T cells sorted from blood. This sample's subset: CD45RA+ positively selected. The receptors originated from a man aged 25-40 years in good health.

This clone appeared a single time. This chain uses TRBV29-1 with TRBJ2-1; 7 bases are a match to TRBD2. The CDR3 is 13 residues long. Germline V gives CDR1 SQVTM, CDR2 ANQGSEA. V was clipped by 4 bases and J by 5 bases; unmatched bases: 5. As DNA, the CDR3 is TGCAGCGTTGTCCTAGCGGAAAACAATGAGCAGTTCTTC. It yields the protein CSVVLAENNEQFF.

The V and J genes are TRBV9 and TRBJ2-1; no firm D call. The length of the CDR3 is 14 residues. With 3 bases removed from V and 6 bases from J, the gap between germline ends came to 13 bases. Per germline, CDR1 SGDLS and CDR2 YYNGEE. CDR3 sequence reads: CASSARLNANEQFF. CDR3 coding DNA: TGTGCCAGCAGCGCTAGGCTGAACGCCAATGAGCAGTTCTTC.

J is TRBJ2-5 and V is TRBV9; 7 bases are a match to TRBD1. Per the germline V gene, CDR1 is SGDLS and CDR2 is YYNGEE. The J segment lost 7 bases and the V segment lost 4 bases, leaving 10 bases of the junction unmatched. This CDR3 is built from 14 residues. CDR3 amino acids: CASSPVDRQGTQYF. CDR3 nucleotides: TGTGCCAGCAGCCCTGTGGACAGGCAGGGGACCCAGTACTTC. Full variable domain (rest looked up from reference TRBV9 and TRBJ2-5): DSGVTQTPKHLITATGQRVTLRCSPRSGDLSVYWYQQSLDQGLQFLIQYYNGEERAKGNILERFSAQQFPDLHSELNLSSLELGDSALYFCASSPVDRQGTQYFGPGTRLLVL.

This chain uses TRBV12-5 with TRBJ1-1; D gene ambiguous. Germline CDR1 is LGHNT and CDR2 is FRNRAP. V was shortened by 0 bases and J by 8 bases, with 13 bases between the two germline ends. The CDR3 sequence is 14 residues long. The CDR3 reads CASGLVPNGNEAFF. The CDR3 DNA is TGTGCTAGTGGTTTGGTACCGAACGGGAACGAAGCTTTCTTT.

The V and J genes are TRBV5-4 and TRBJ2-3; the D gene is possibly TRBD1 (5 bases). The CDR3 loop spans 13 amino acids. The V end lost 6 bases, the J end lost 2 bases, and 10 bases lay between the germline ends. Germline V gene lookup returns CDR1 SGHNT and CDR2 YYREEE (reference sequence). CDR3 coding DNA: TGTGCCAGCACCTCCAGGGCCACAGATACGCAGTATTTT. Its protein product is CASTSRATDTQYF.

V gene TRBV11-2 combines with J gene TRBJ2-1, with D perhaps TRBD2 (8 bases). The CDR3 is 16 residues long. Trimming left V 5 bases short and J 8 bases short, with 22 bases between. The germline CDR1 and CDR2 sequences are SGHAT and FQNNGV. The CDR3 DNA reads as TGTGCCAGCAGCCCTAGAGGGGGCGGGAGGATCCATGAGCAGTTCTTC. Its translation is CASSPRGGGRIHEQFF.

To note about this clone: This specimen includes other DNA sequences encoding the same CDR3. This chain connects TRBV18 to TRBJ2-2, with D possibly matching TRBD1 (6 bases). The V gene's germline CDR1 is KGHSH and CDR2 LQKENI. CDR3 size: 14 residues. The germline V and J ends were trimmed by 6 bases and 10 bases, with 18 bases remaining between them. The CDR3 loop is CASSPTRDTSELFF. The CDR3 DNA sequence: TGTGCCAGCTCGCCAACCAGGGACACCTCGGAGCTGTTTTTT.

The chain joins TRBV5-4 to TRBJ2-4; 8 nucleotides match TRBD1. In germline, CDR1 is SGHNT, CDR2 YYREEE (reference sequence). Trimming took 5 bases from V and 6 from J; bases not matched to a gene: 7. This CDR3 spans 14 amino acids. The CDR3 protein is CASSSGTGRNIQYF. CDR3 nucleotide sequence: TGTGCCAGCAGTTCCGGGACAGGCCGAAACATTCAGTACTTC. Filled out from reference TRBV5-4 and TRBJ2-4, the complete variable domain reads ETGVTQSPTHLIKTRGQQVTLRCSSQSGHNTVSWYQQALGQGPQFIFQYYREEENGRGNFPPRFSGLQFPNYSSELNVNALELDDSALYLCASSSGTGRNIQYFGAGTRLSVL.

The chain links TRBV10-2 to TRBJ2-3, with D unclear. The CDR3 loop spans 11 amino acids. CDR1 is WSHSY, CDR2 SAAADI, per germline. V lost 5 bases and J 6 bases, leaving 6 bases between the germline ends. In DNA form, the CDR3 reads TGCGCCAGCAGTCACCCGGATACGCAGTATTTT. It specifies CASSHPDTQYF.

The chain couples TRBV5-4 to TRBJ2-7; tentatively, D is TRBD1 (5 bases). Germline V CDR1 and CDR2: SGHNT, YYREEE (reference sequence). The length of the CDR3 is 12 residues. Trimming cost V 4 bases and J 7 bases, with 12 bases left between them. The CDR3 DNA follows: TGTGCCAGCAGCCCCCATCAGGGAGAGCAGTACTTC. This gives the protein CASSPHQGEQYF.

The V call is TRBV6-5, the J call TRBJ2-2; tentatively, D is TRBD2 (5 bases). The V and J ends lost 5 bases and 4 bases respectively, with 14 bases between them. Germline V gene data show CDR1 as MNHEY and CDR2 as SVGAGI. The CDR3 loop spans 15 amino acids. CDR3 DNA: TGTGCCAGCAGTCCCGCTAGCAGGTTCACCGGGGAGCTGTTTTTT. It specifies CASSPASRFTGELFF.

The chain combines TRBV6-6 with TRBJ2-3, with D possibly being TRBD2 (7 bases). This CDR3 has 15 residues. Germline CDR1 MNHNY, CDR2 SVGAGI (reference sequence). Trimming shortened V by 2 bases and J by 5 bases, and 14 bases separated the two germline ends. CDR3 loop: CASSYGRGRRDTQYF. DNA for the CDR3: TGTGCCAGCAGTTACGGGCGGGGGCGTAGAGATACGCAGTATTTT.

To note about this clone: Other DNA sequences from this sample encode an identical CDR3 as well. The rearrangement links TRBV5-1 to TRBJ1-4; the D is unclear. The V end lost 0 bases, the J end lost 1 base, and 4 bases lay between the germline ends. Germline V lookup: CDR1 SGHRS, CDR2 YFSETQ. The CDR3 runs to 14 residues. The CDR3 DNA follows: TGCGCCAGCAGCTTGGTGGGAACTAATGAAAAACTGTTTTTT. Amino acid sequence: CASSLVGTNEKLFF.

The chain uses TRBV5-1 and TRBJ2-3; no clear D. CDR1 and CDR2 (germline): SGHRS, YFSETQ. The CDR3 is made up of 14 amino acids. V was clipped by 1 base and J by 2 bases, with 8 bases between them. The CDR3 nucleotides read TGCGCCAGCAGCTTGTTTACAGACACAGATACGCAGTATTTT. As protein: CASSLFTDTDTQYF.

The chain links TRBV7-2 to TRBJ2-1, with 8 nucleotides matching TRBD1. Per the germline V gene, CDR1 is SGHTA and CDR2 is FQGNSA. The V segment lost 6 bases and the J segment 2 bases; nucleotides outside the gene matches: 3. The CDR3 is made up of 14 amino acids. The CDR3 is CASSYRGTYNEQFF. CDR3 nucleotide sequence: TGTGCCAGCAGTTACAGGGGGACCTACAATGAGCAGTTCTTC. The full variable domain, with the rest looked up from reference TRBV7-2 and TRBJ2-1, is GAGVSQSPSNKVTEKGKDVELRCDPISGHTALYWYRQSLGQGLEFLIYFQGNSAPDKSGLPSDRFSAERTGGSVSTLTIQRTQQEDSAVYLCASSYRGTYNEQFFGPGTRLTVL.

The chain combines TRBV14 with TRBJ1-1; TRBD1 agrees at 8 bases. After removal of 1 base from V and 12 bases from J, the junction contained 13 bases not matched to a gene. There are 15 residues in the CDR3. CDR1 and CDR2 (germline): SGHDN, FVKESK. The CDR3 region has the DNA TGTGCCAGCAGCCAAGTTCGCAGGGGGCATCGGGTTACTTTCTTT. This translates into CASSQVRRGHRVTFF.

J is TRBJ2-2 and V is TRBV2; maybe TRBD1 (5 bases). V lost 3 bases and J lost 7, with 18 bases in between. This CDR3 region has 16 residues. The germline V gene encodes CDR1 SNHLY and CDR2 FYNNEI. The CDR3 DNA follows: TGTGCCAGCAGTGAGGTTGTCAGGGCTTTGAACGGGGAGCTGTTTTTT. Protein product: CASSEVVRALNGELFF.

The rearrangement joins TRBV9 to TRBJ1-3, with D unclear. CDR3 length equals 11 residues. With 5 bases removed from V and 4 bases from J, the gap between germline ends came to 4 bases. Germline assignment: CDR1 SGDLS and CDR2 YYNGEE. CDR3 sequence reads: CASRGGNTIYF. In DNA, the CDR3 is TGTGCCAGCAGGGGAGGAAACACCATATATTTT.

The chain employs TRBV30 and TRBJ1-3; the D is unclear. Germline-derived CDR1 and CDR2 are GTSNPN and SVGIG (reference sequence). Trimming took off 0 bases at V and 3 bases at J, with 12 bases between the two ends. The CDR3 runs to 15 residues. CDR3 bases: TGTGCCTGGAGTGTTAGGGTGACTGTTGGAAACACCATATATTTT. This sequence encodes CAWSVRVTVGNTIYF.